Detailed here is one TCR beta chain. The data originate from a study of blood T cell repertoires in COVID-19. As for the study in general: Sources were T cells, B-cell-depleted T cells, or PBMCs; the material itself was cDNA or gDNA.

This CDR3 contains 17 residues. The germline gives CDR1 LGHDT, CDR2 YNNKEL (reference sequence). The J segment lost 4 bases and the V segment lost 4 bases, leaving 9 bases of the junction unmatched. Per the original methods: Amplification of reference gene primers provided the estimated nucleated cell counts. Some clones are missing from TCRdb's copy, which holds only in-frame ones; the method was immunoSEQ multiplex PCR. V, J and clone size reflect that table, while D and trimming were determined from the DNA. This table holds around 190,000 clones, 82% found once. Followed longitudinally, the Seattle patients had been enrolled during active infection.

This TCR derives from a woman aged 60 to 75 with COVID-19, enrolled during active disease. The sequenced sample consisted of peripheral blood. The V and J genes are TRBV3-1 (or the pseudogene TRBV3-2) and TRBJ1-4; 10 nucleotides align to TRBD1. The CDR3 loop is CASSRTGTGDFNEKLFF. The CDR3 DNA reads as TGTGCCAGCAGCCGAACTGGGACAGGGGACTTTAATGAAAAACTGTTTTTT.